Listed below are T cell receptor beta chains from one sample, sequenced in a study of blood T cell repertoires in COVID-19. TCRdb keeps only in-frame clones here, not all; method: immunoSEQ multiplex PCR. The sample consists of about 280,000 clones, just over 85% of them appearing once. Input material: peripheral blood. These receptors all stem from a woman aged 25 to 39 with active or convalescent COVID-19. Both conserved end residues are part of each CDR3. D genes are given only for firm matches. Clone sizes are given selectively: once, few, many, or a class where the clone is expanded.

TRBV10-1,TRBJ2-3,.,.,CASSDSTTDTQYF,TGCGCCAGCAGTGATAGCACCACAGATACGCAGTATTTT
TRBV5-4,TRBJ2-3,once,.,CASSLASLGGAMPDTQYF,TGTGCCAGCAGCTTGGCCTCCCTAGGGGGGGCCATGCCAGATACGCAGTATTTT
TRBV4-3,TRBJ1-2,few,.,CASSHSSRGAYGYTF,TGCGCCAGCAGCCATTCCTCCAGGGGTGCCTATGGCTACACCTTC
TRBV5-1,TRBJ2-1,.,TRBD1,CASSLGGTGLINEQFF,TGCGCCAGCAGCTTGGGAGGGACAGGGCTGATCAATGAGCAGTTCTTC
TRBV7-3,TRBJ2-2,few,.,CASSLNRDDTGELFF,TGTGCCAGCAGCTTAAACAGGGACGACACCGGGGAGCTGTTTTTT
TRBV7-2,TRBJ1-3,.,.,CASRREGNTIYF,TGTGCCAGCCGAAGGGAGGGAAACACCATATATTTT
TRBV18,TRBJ1-1,.,.,CASSPPGAHTEAFF,TGTGCCAGCTCACCACCGGGGGCCCACACTGAAGCTTTCTTT
TRBV7-3,TRBJ2-1,.,TRBD2,CASSPRLAGSNEQFF,TGTGCCAGCAGCCCCCGACTAGCGGGGAGCAATGAGCAGTTCTTC
TRBV27,TRBJ1-5,.,TRBD1,CASSLGTGGLNQPQHF,TGTGCCAGCAGTTTAGGGACAGGGGGCTTAAATCAGCCCCAGCATTTT
TRBV7-2,TRBJ1-6,.,TRBD1,CASSRRPGQGVSYNSPLHF,TGTGCCAGCAGCCGGCGACCGGGACAGGGGGTGTCGTATAATTCACCCCTCCACTTT
TRBV9,TRBJ2-4,.,TRBD2,CASSPLPGLAGGLAKNIQYF,TGTGCCAGCAGCCCTCTTCCGGGACTAGCGGGGGGGCTAGCCAAAAACATTCAGTACTTC
TRBV7-3,TRBJ2-3,.,.,CASSLKQGPDTQYF,TGTGCCAGCAGCTTGAAACAGGGCCCAGATACGCAGTATTTT
TRBV6-6,TRBJ1-5,once,.,CASKGSNQPQHF,TGTGCCAGCAAGGGGAGCAATCAGCCCCAGCATTTT
TRBV7-2,TRBJ1-5,.,.,CASSPTGGNYQPQHF,TGTGCCAGCAGCCCCACCGGGGGGAATTATCAGCCCCAGCATTTT
TRBV28,TRBJ1-5,.,.,CASTGGREQPQHF,TGTGCCAGCACGGGGGGCAGGGAACAGCCCCAGCATTTT
TRBV18,TRBJ2-5,.,.,CASSRPAGAETQYF,TGTGCCAGCTCCCGTCCCGCCGGTGCGGAGACCCAGTACTTC
TRBV7-2,TRBJ1-2,.,TRBD1,CASSFSGTGNGYTF,TGTGCCAGCAGCTTTTCAGGGACAGGGAATGGCTACACCTTC
TRBV28,TRBJ2-1,few,TRBD1,CASNPPNRGNEQFF,TGTGCCAGTAATCCACCAAACAGGGGTAATGAGCAGTTCTTC
TRBV5-6,TRBJ1-1,few,TRBD1,CASSLGPWGTANTEAFF,TGTGCCAGCAGCTTGGGCCCCTGGGGGACAGCTAACACTGAAGCTTTCTTT
TRBV2,TRBJ2-7,.,TRBD1,CASRGTGGSYEQYF,TGTGCCAGCAGGGGGACAGGGGGGAGCTACGAGCAGTACTTC
TRBV5-1,TRBJ1-1,.,TRBD1,CASSSDRGGTEAFF,TGCGCCAGCAGCTCGGACAGGGGCGGCACTGAAGCTTTCTTT
TRBV7-7,TRBJ2-1,.,TRBD1,CASTPLGQGPNEQFF,TGTGCTAGCACCCCGCTGGGACAGGGTCCTAATGAGCAGTTCTTC
TRBV5-5,TRBJ1-5,.,.,CASSPFRQENNQPQHF,TGTGCCAGCAGCCCCTTCCGACAGGAAAATAATCAGCCCCAGCATTTT
TRBV2,TRBJ1-5,.,.,CASSQQGLVGPQHF,TGTGCCAGCAGCCAACAGGGCCTGGTTGGGCCCCAGCATTTT
TRBV10-3,TRBJ2-5,.,.,CAISSSRGPETQYF,TGTGCCATCAGTTCAAGCAGGGGTCCAGAGACCCAGTACTTC
TRBV6-2/TRBV6-3,TRBJ1-6,.,.,CASSYLSGTNSPLHF,TGTGCCAGCAGTTACTTAAGTGGGACAAATTCACCCCTCCACTTT
TRBV3-1/TRBV3-2,TRBJ2-5,.,TRBD2,CASSLRAGLAETQYF,TGTGCCAGCAGCCTCAGAGCGGGGTTGGCGGAGACCCAGTACTTC
TRBV30,TRBJ1-5,.,TRBD1,CAWSKGTGGTQPQHF,TGTGCCTGGAGTAAGGGGACAGGGGGGACTCAGCCCCAGCATTTT
TRBV7-2,TRBJ2-5,.,TRBD2,CASSLAPGTSSPQYF,TGTGCCAGCAGCTTAGCCCCCGGGACTAGCAGTCCCCAGTACTTC
TRBV2,TRBJ2-1,.,.,CASSEADYEQFF,TGTGCCAGCAGTGAAGCGGACTACGAGCAGTTCTTC
TRBV6-6,TRBJ2-7,few,.,CASSPPAYEQYF,TGTGCCAGCAGCCCACCGGCCTACGAGCAGTACTTC
TRBV20-1,TRBJ1-2,.,.,CSASASGAWGYTF,TGCAGTGCTAGTGCCAGCGGGGCTTGGGGCTACACCTTC
TRBV3-1/TRBV3-2,TRBJ1-3,few,.,CASSQVRQFSFGNTIYF,TGTGCCAGCAGCCAAGTCCGACAGTTTTCTTTTGGAAACACCATATATTTT
TRBV7-9,TRBJ2-5,.,TRBD2,CASSSLLSGGYQETQYF,TGTGCCAGCAGCTCCCTTTTGAGCGGGGGGTACCAAGAGACCCAGTACTTC
TRBV7-2,TRBJ2-3,once,TRBD2,CASSFPRGTSGVRDTQYF,TGTGCCAGCAGCTTCCCCCGGGGGACTAGCGGGGTGAGAGATACGCAGTATTTT
TRBV28,TRBJ1-5,.,.,CASFSQMVQPQHF,TGTGCCAGTTTTAGTCAAATGGTTCAGCCCCAGCATTTT
TRBV30,TRBJ2-5,.,.,CAWSGGVETQYF,TGTGCCTGGAGTGGAGGTGTAGAGACCCAGTACTTC
TRBV30,TRBJ2-5,once,.,CAWSPERRETQYF,TGTGCCTGGAGTCCGGAGAGGCGGGAGACCCAGTACTTC
TRBV30,TRBJ1-1,.,.,CASVAREVSEAFF,TGTGCCTCTGTCGCCAGGGAGGTGAGTGAAGCTTTCTTT
TRBV19,TRBJ1-1,.,TRBD1,CASTQTGGNTEAFF,TGTGCCAGTACCCAGACAGGGGGCAACACTGAAGCTTTCTTT
TRBV5-1,TRBJ1-2,.,TRBD1,CASSLPGQGNYGYTF,TGCGCCAGCAGCTTGCCGGGACAGGGTAACTATGGCTACACCTTC
TRBV29-1,TRBJ2-3,.,TRBD2,CSVRTGGVTDTQYF,TGCAGCGTTCGTACTGGGGGGGTCACAGATACGCAGTATTTT
TRBV6-5,TRBJ2-7,.,TRBD2,CASYSSGGTYEQYF,TGTGCCAGCTATTCGTCGGGGGGGACCTACGAGCAGTACTTC
TRBV28,TRBJ1-3,few,TRBD1,CASTRDSVSGNTIYF,TGTGCCAGCACCCGGGACAGCGTCTCTGGAAACACCATATATTTT
TRBV12-3/TRBV12-4,TRBJ1-2,few,.,CASSFTENYGYTF,TGTGCCAGCAGTTTTACAGAAAACTATGGCTACACCTTC
TRBV4-3,TRBJ2-7,.,.,CASSQVGESEQYF,TGCGCCAGCAGCCAAGTTGGGGAGAGCGAGCAGTACTTC
TRBV5-1,TRBJ2-6,.,.,CASSLLSGANVLTF,TGCGCCAGCAGCTTACTCTCTGGGGCCAACGTCCTGACTTTC
TRBV5-1,TRBJ2-3,once,TRBD2,CARSLAGTGGGDTQYF,TGCGCCCGCAGCTTGGCGGGGACCGGGGGGGGAGATACGCAGTATTTT
TRBV19,TRBJ2-5,.,.,CASSIGLKETQYF,TGTGCCAGTAGTATAGGACTAAAAGAGACCCAGTACTTC
TRBV7-2,TRBJ2-4,.,TRBD2,CASSPLGGLAKNIQYF,TGTGCCAGCAGCCCCCTGGGGGGGTTAGCCAAAAACATTCAGTACTTC
TRBV5-1,TRBJ2-5,.,.,CASSLAGETQYF,TGCGCCAGCAGCTTGGCAGGAGAGACCCAGTACTTC
TRBV5-1,TRBJ1-2,once,TRBD1,CASSLQGRGGYTF,TGCGCCAGCAGCTTACAGGGGCGAGGAGGCTACACCTTC
TRBV6-6,TRBJ2-3,.,.,CASSSATTSTDTQYF,TGTGCCAGCAGTTCCGCGACAACTAGCACAGATACGCAGTATTTT